This paragraph covers one TCR beta chain sequence. The antigen is unknown. The assay was immunoSEQ multiplex PCR, and TCRdb's table has in-frame clones only and misses some. The sample includes about 130,000 clones, 90% of them seen just once. This specimen comes from a study of T cell responses to AZD1222 COVID-19 vaccine. Overall study results and limits: The sample set comprised mostly white British donors with more females, and clonal diversity was possibly underestimated. In all cases, repertoires were sampled only after the peak T cell response. The CD4 TCRs associated with vaccination extended across spike and predominated at 160-218 and 743-854. Nearly half of unique spike-specific TCRs reportedly avoided B.1.351 and B.1.1.7 mutated regions.

The CDR3 consists of 16 residues. Trimming took 1 base from V and 5 from J; bases not matched to a gene: 8. CDR1 and CDR2 from the germline V gene are LGHNA and YSLEER. V gene TRBV4-3 combines with J gene TRBJ2-1; 7 bases are a match to TRBD2. Here the sequenced sample was peripheral blood, taken on day 0 of MenACWY control vaccination. The source of this sequence is an adult in good health. The CDR3 DNA is TGCGCCAGCAGCCAAGTGGTGTCTAGCGGAAACAATGAGCAGTTCTTC. Its translation is CASSQVVSSGNNEQFF.